This TCR beta chain was sequenced for a study of memory CD4+ T cells and cytomegalovirus serostatus. The length of the CDR3 is 11 residues. Germline CDR1 is MNHNY and CDR2 is SVGAGI (reference sequence). Trimming pared 4 bases from V and 6 bases from J, leaving 3 bases between. Method: immunoSEQ multiplex PCR; TCRdb's copy keeps in-frame clones and lacks some. The sample records about 52,000 clones, around four fifths being singletons. Findings and limits, study-wide: CMV serostatus prediction reached median AUC about 0.95, or 0.9 with US-trained model.

Remarks on this clone: Antigen: not known.

Single viable CD3+CD4+CD8-CD45RO+ cells were sorted as the memory CD4+ T cells. The sequenced material came from memory CD4+ T cells from blood. The source of this sequence is an adult in good health and CMV-seropositive. The chain joins TRBV6-6 to TRBJ1-4; D is ambiguous. DNA for the CDR3: TGTGCCAGCAGTTGGGATGAAAAACTGTTTTTT. As protein: CASSWDEKLFF.